This entry describes one TCR beta chain. The target of this receptor is not known. The record has no base qualities; no much larger clone is one base away. In Seattle, one collaborating source enrolled patients while the infection was active and tracked those patients longitudinally over the course of disease. Whole blood was collected in K2EDTA tubes by collaborating institutions according to the institutions' own protocols. Collaborator samples were shipped for TCRbeta analysis as frozen whole blood, isolated PBMCs, or DNA extracted from either sample type. The germline ends are 7 bases apart after V is trimmed by 0 bases and J by 7 bases. CDR1 and CDR2, looked up from the germline V gene (reference sequence), are SEHNR and FQNEAQ. Spanning cysteine to phenylalanine, the CDR3 consists of 13 amino acids. Only the CDR3 DNA is retained, 39 bases long and in frame from the first base. The immunoSEQ Assay, a bias-controlled multiplex PCR, was used to amplify TCRbeta CDR3 regions from genomic DNA. As for how the authors treated the data: Within the assay, amplification of reference gene primers was used to estimate how many nucleated cells each sample contained. Sequence reads were collapsed and filtered to measure the absolute abundance of every unique TCRbeta CDR3 rearrangement. For each sample, productive Simpson clonality was calculated as the square root of Simpson's diversity index across productive rearrangements. TCRdb re-hosts the immuneACCESS table, in-frame sequences only. Its copies lack some clones; in the studies checked, an unresolved V gene accounts for under half of them, and the cause for the rest is not known. V and J calls plus clone size are reproduced from that table; the DNA served to infer D and trimming. This sample has about 230,000 clones in its table, and 70% to 90% of those were observed once. Approximately 10% of the sample is in the top ten clones.

The source of the sample is a study of blood T cell repertoires in COVID-19 (dated by TCRdb to 2019 to 2021). Background on the whole study: The collaborator samples originated in the United States, Italy and Spain and spanned the acute and convalescent phases of COVID-19. The material from the prospective study consisted of cDNA or gDNA derived from T cells, B-cell-depleted T cells, or PBMCs. Deeply sampled blood TCRbeta repertoires from subjects exposed to, actively infected with, or recovered from COVID-19 were included in the dataset. The repertoires were made available in a free public database intended to serve as a resource for research on the immune response to SARS-CoV-2. The samples were drawn from two sources: the first 160 participants of the ongoing ImmuneRACE study, and about 1,300 subjects contributed by 6 global collaborators. Nearly every sample came with metadata listing a de-identified subject ID, COVID-19 status, age in years and sex. Where available, HLA class I and class II types were obtained from metadata supplied by the sample provider rather than from assay-based typing.

What the study reported, not specific to this receptor: Clinical and demographic metadata were provided uncurated, with the amount varying by source and participant.

The sequencing input was peripheral blood. The sequence was obtained from a man between 45 and 60 years old with COVID-19, enrolled during active disease. Recombination linked TRBV7-9 to TRBJ1-5, with no confident D gene call. CDR3 region: CASSLAADQPQHF. The sequenced DNA is TGTGCCAGCAGCTTAGCAGCGGACCAGCCCCAGCATTTT.